A selection of T cell receptor beta chains follows, all from one sample in a study of CD8 T cells in Susac syndrome. TCRdb reprocessed the immunoSEQ multiplex PCR reads with MiXCR, giving one entry per CDR3 protein. The repertoire holds a few hundred thousand distinct CDR3 sequences, with around 85% as singletons. Sequences were obtained from CD8+ T cells from PBMCs. The receptors were gathered from a human donor with multiple sclerosis. The CDR3 runs from the conserved cysteine through the conserved F or W. Each record gives: CDR3 DNA, CDR3 protein, J gene, D gene, clone size, V gene. The D gene is left open where the match is weak. Size is stated for part of the rows, as once, few or many counts, or as a class when the clone is expanded.

cdr3_nt: TGTGCCTGGAGTCCGGGACAGGGGAACTACGAGCAGTACTTC
cdr3_aa: CAWSPGQGNYEQYF
j_call: TRBJ2-7
d_call: TRBD1
clone_size: -
v_call: TRBV30

cdr3_nt: TGCAGCGTGGCGGGCGGGGAGTTCTACAATGAGCAGTTCTTC
cdr3_aa: CSVAGGEFYNEQFF
j_call: TRBJ2-1
d_call: -
clone_size: -
v_call: TRBV29-1

cdr3_nt: TGTGCCAGCAGTTCGGAGTATTACGGTGAAAAACTGTTTTTT
cdr3_aa: CASSSEYYGEKLFF
j_call: TRBJ1-4
d_call: -
clone_size: few
v_call: TRBV6-1

cdr3_nt: TGTGCCAGCAGCTTAGCTCTGCTTTGGGGAGCGGGGCGCTTGGATTCTGGCTACGAGCAGTACTTC
cdr3_aa: CASSLALLWGAGRLDSGYEQYF
j_call: TRBJ2-7
d_call: TRBD2
clone_size: -
v_call: TRBV11-1

cdr3_nt: TGTGCCAGCAGCGGTAGGGCTAACTATGGCTACACCTTC
cdr3_aa: CASSGRANYGYTF
j_call: TRBJ1-2
d_call: -
clone_size: -
v_call: TRBV7-6

cdr3_nt: TGTGCCAGCAGTCTGGGGGACAGCGAGCCCTTATACTATGGCTACACCTTC
cdr3_aa: CASSLGDSEPLYYGYTF
j_call: TRBJ1-2
d_call: TRBD1
clone_size: -
v_call: TRBV5-5

cdr3_nt: TGTGCCAGCATGGGAACTAATGAAAAACTGTTTTTT
cdr3_aa: CASMGTNEKLFF
j_call: TRBJ1-4
d_call: -
clone_size: -
v_call: TRBV2

cdr3_nt: TGTGCCAGTACCCCGGAGGGCAACGGGGAGCTGTTTTTT
cdr3_aa: CASTPEGNGELFF
j_call: TRBJ2-2
d_call: -
clone_size: -
v_call: TRBV19

cdr3_nt: TGTGCCAGCAGCGTACCAGGGCTCGGTGAGCAGTTCTTC
cdr3_aa: CASSVPGLGEQFF
j_call: TRBJ2-1
d_call: -
clone_size: -
v_call: TRBV9

cdr3_nt: TGTGCCAGCAGTCCTCAGCGAACACACCAAGAGACCCAGTACTTC
cdr3_aa: CASSPQRTHQETQYF
j_call: TRBJ2-5
d_call: -
clone_size: -
v_call: TRBV27

cdr3_nt: TGTGCCAGTAGTATAGTTCCCCTAAGGTACACCGGGGAGCTGTTTTTT
cdr3_aa: CASSIVPLRYTGELFF
j_call: TRBJ2-2
d_call: -
clone_size: -
v_call: TRBV19

cdr3_nt: TGCGCCAGCAGCCACGGACAGGGCAGCACTGAAGCTTTCTTT
cdr3_aa: CASSHGQGSTEAFF
j_call: TRBJ1-1
d_call: TRBD1
clone_size: few
v_call: TRBV4-1

cdr3_nt: TGTGCCAGCCGTTGGGGCCTGGGGGTTGATACGCAGTATTTT
cdr3_aa: CASRWGLGVDTQYF
j_call: TRBJ2-3
d_call: -
clone_size: -
v_call: TRBV12-3/TRBV12-4

cdr3_nt: TGTGCCAGCAGTTTAATCTTCGGCTCTGGGGCCAACGTCCTGACTTTC
cdr3_aa: CASSLIFGSGANVLTF
j_call: TRBJ2-6
d_call: -
clone_size: -
v_call: TRBV27

cdr3_nt: TGTGCCAGACCACAGCCTACAACTTCTGGAAACACCATATATTTT
cdr3_aa: CARPQPTTSGNTIYF
j_call: TRBJ1-3
d_call: -
clone_size: few
v_call: TRBV12-3/TRBV12-4

cdr3_nt: TGTGCCAGCAGTTACCTGTCGGTCCGACAGCCCCAGCATTTT
cdr3_aa: CASSYLSVRQPQHF
j_call: TRBJ1-5
d_call: -
clone_size: -
v_call: TRBV6-5

cdr3_nt: TGTGCCAGCAGTAAGGTACTAAGGTCGACTTACGAGCAGTACTTC
cdr3_aa: CASSKVLRSTYEQYF
j_call: TRBJ2-7
d_call: -
clone_size: -
v_call: TRBV28

cdr3_nt: TGTGCCAGCAGAAATGACAGGAGGGCTTACAATGAGCAGTTCTTC
cdr3_aa: CASRNDRRAYNEQFF
j_call: TRBJ2-1
d_call: -
clone_size: once
v_call: TRBV12-3/TRBV12-4

cdr3_nt: TGTGCCAGCAGCTTAGCCTCGACGGAACCCCCCACAGATACGCAGTATTTT
cdr3_aa: CASSLASTEPPTDTQYF
j_call: TRBJ2-3
d_call: -
clone_size: -
v_call: TRBV7-9

cdr3_nt: TGTGCCAGCAGTTTGGCGGGTTTCGGGGCCTTCGCTGAAGCTTTCTTT
cdr3_aa: CASSLAGFGAFAEAFF
j_call: TRBJ1-1
d_call: -
clone_size: -
v_call: TRBV27

cdr3_nt: TGTGCCAGCGCATGGGTGATGGGACCTAATGAGCAGTTCTTC
cdr3_aa: CASAWVMGPNEQFF
j_call: TRBJ2-1
d_call: -
clone_size: -
v_call: TRBV28

cdr3_nt: TGCGCCAGCAGTCCCGAGGGACAGGGAATCAATGAGCAGTTCTTC
cdr3_aa: CASSPEGQGINEQFF
j_call: TRBJ2-1
d_call: TRBD1
clone_size: -
v_call: TRBV5-1

cdr3_nt: TGTGCCAGCAGTTTATCAGAGGGGGGCTACTACGAGCAGTACTTC
cdr3_aa: CASSLSEGGYYEQYF
j_call: TRBJ2-7
d_call: -
clone_size: -
v_call: TRBV27

cdr3_nt: TGTGCCAGCAGTTACCGGCTCGGCGAGCAGTACTTC
cdr3_aa: CASSYRLGEQYF
j_call: TRBJ2-7
d_call: -
clone_size: few
v_call: TRBV6-2/TRBV6-3

cdr3_nt: TGTGCCAGCAGTACAGGTGAAGCTTTCTTT
cdr3_aa: CASSTGEAFF
j_call: TRBJ1-1
d_call: -
clone_size: once
v_call: TRBV21-1

cdr3_nt: TGCGCCAGCAGCTCCGGGAGGGCCGTATCGTACGAGCAGTACTTC
cdr3_aa: CASSSGRAVSYEQYF
j_call: TRBJ2-7
d_call: TRBD2
clone_size: -
v_call: TRBV5-1

cdr3_nt: TGTGCCAGCAGTGGAGCTGGGAACACCGGGGAGCTGTTTTTT
cdr3_aa: CASSGAGNTGELFF
j_call: TRBJ2-2
d_call: -
clone_size: -
v_call: TRBV6-4

cdr3_nt: TGTGCCAGCAGCAATTCCCTGCTAGCGGGACTAGTGGGAGATACGCAGTATTTT
cdr3_aa: CASSNSLLAGLVGDTQYF
j_call: TRBJ2-3
d_call: TRBD2
clone_size: -
v_call: TRBV6-1

cdr3_nt: TGTGCCAGCATCCCCGTCCCCTACAATGAGCAGTTCTTC
cdr3_aa: CASIPVPYNEQFF
j_call: TRBJ2-1
d_call: -
clone_size: -
v_call: TRBV7-9

cdr3_nt: TGTGCCAGCTCCTTTAATGTCTTTGGACAGGGGGCAACTGAAGCTTTCTTT
cdr3_aa: CASSFNVFGQGATEAFF
j_call: TRBJ1-1
d_call: TRBD1
clone_size: -
v_call: TRBV6-1

cdr3_nt: TGTGCCAGCTCACCTCGGGAAGGAATGAACTACGAGCAGTACTTC
cdr3_aa: CASSPREGMNYEQYF
j_call: TRBJ2-7
d_call: -
clone_size: -
v_call: TRBV18

cdr3_nt: TGCGCCAGCAGCCCATCGGACAGCTTCAATCAGCCCCAGCATTTT
cdr3_aa: CASSPSDSFNQPQHF
j_call: TRBJ1-5
d_call: -
clone_size: -
v_call: TRBV4-1

cdr3_nt: TGCGCCAGCAGCCAAGAGGTCGTCTATGAAGCTTTCTTT
cdr3_aa: CASSQEVVYEAFF
j_call: TRBJ1-1
d_call: -
clone_size: -
v_call: TRBV4-1

cdr3_nt: TGTGCCAGCACCCCGGGGACAGAGACATACGAGCAGTACTTC
cdr3_aa: CASTPGTETYEQYF
j_call: TRBJ2-7
d_call: TRBD1
clone_size: -
v_call: TRBV5-8

cdr3_nt: TGTGCGAGCAAACGGATCGACAGGGCGAACACTGAAGCTTTCTTT
cdr3_aa: CASKRIDRANTEAFF
j_call: TRBJ1-1
d_call: TRBD1
clone_size: -
v_call: TRBV27

cdr3_nt: TGTGCCAGCAGCTTCCAGGGGGGACCGACCTTGAACACTGAAGCTTTCTTT
cdr3_aa: CASSFQGGPTLNTEAFF
j_call: TRBJ1-1
d_call: TRBD1
clone_size: -
v_call: TRBV11-2

cdr3_nt: TGTGCCAGCAGCCCACTTGAGTACTTCTTCGGTGGCTACACCTTC
cdr3_aa: CASSPLEYFFGGYTF
j_call: TRBJ1-2
d_call: -
clone_size: once
v_call: TRBV14

cdr3_nt: TGCAGTGCTAGGGGGACAGCCTACGAGCAGTACTTC
cdr3_aa: CSARGTAYEQYF
j_call: TRBJ2-7
d_call: TRBD1
clone_size: -
v_call: TRBV20-1

cdr3_nt: TGTGCCAGCAGCCGTCCCGTTCTCCCGAACACTGAAGCTTTCTTT
cdr3_aa: CASSRPVLPNTEAFF
j_call: TRBJ1-1
d_call: -
clone_size: -
v_call: TRBV7-9

cdr3_nt: TGTGCCAGCAGCCAAGTTGGACTAGCGCTCTCCTACGAGCAGTACTTC
cdr3_aa: CASSQVGLALSYEQYF
j_call: TRBJ2-7
d_call: TRBD2
clone_size: -
v_call: TRBV3-1

cdr3_nt: TGTGCCAGTAGTACCCGACAGGGCCCTAACTATGGCTACACCTTC
cdr3_aa: CASSTRQGPNYGYTF
j_call: TRBJ1-2
d_call: TRBD1
clone_size: once
v_call: TRBV19

cdr3_nt: TGCGCCAGCAGCCTTAAGGAAGACTACGAGCAGTACTTC
cdr3_aa: CASSLKEDYEQYF
j_call: TRBJ2-7
d_call: -
clone_size: -
v_call: TRBV4-1

cdr3_nt: TGTGCCAGCAGCTTGGACGTAACCCTCTATGGCTACACCTTC
cdr3_aa: CASSLDVTLYGYTF
j_call: TRBJ1-2
d_call: -
clone_size: -
v_call: TRBV5-4

cdr3_nt: TGTGCCAGCAGCCCCGCAGGCAAAAATTGGGCTTTCTTT
cdr3_aa: CASSPAGKNWAFF
j_call: TRBJ1-1
d_call: -
clone_size: -
v_call: TRBV7-9

cdr3_nt: TGTGCCTGGAGCCTCCGGTACGAGCAGTACTTC
cdr3_aa: CAWSLRYEQYF
j_call: TRBJ2-7
d_call: -
clone_size: -
v_call: TRBV30

cdr3_nt: TGTGCCAGCAGTTTACGTGGAGGGTCCCTCGAGCAGTACTTC
cdr3_aa: CASSLRGGSLEQYF
j_call: TRBJ2-7
d_call: -
clone_size: -
v_call: TRBV27

cdr3_nt: TGTGCCTGGAGTGTAGGGGGGGATCTTGGCTACACCTTC
cdr3_aa: CAWSVGGDLGYTF
j_call: TRBJ1-2
d_call: -
clone_size: once
v_call: TRBV30

cdr3_nt: TGCGCCAGCAGCCTACGGACATCGAACACTGAAGCTTTCTTT
cdr3_aa: CASSLRTSNTEAFF
j_call: TRBJ1-1
d_call: -
clone_size: -
v_call: TRBV5-1

cdr3_nt: TGTGCCACCAGCAGAGAGAGGCAGCACTCCTACGAGCAGTACTTC
cdr3_aa: CATSRERQHSYEQYF
j_call: TRBJ2-7
d_call: -
clone_size: -
v_call: TRBV15

cdr3_nt: TGTGCCAGCAGCCGTTTGGGTGAAAAACTGTTTTTT
cdr3_aa: CASSRLGEKLFF
j_call: TRBJ1-4
d_call: -
clone_size: -
v_call: TRBV28

cdr3_nt: TGTGCCAGCAGTCCCCTGGGTAGCAATCAGCCCCAGCATTTT
cdr3_aa: CASSPLGSNQPQHF
j_call: TRBJ1-5
d_call: -
clone_size: -
v_call: TRBV27

cdr3_nt: TGTGCCAGCAGTTACTCGTTACTAGCAGACGTCAATGAGCAGTTCTTC
cdr3_aa: CASSYSLLADVNEQFF
j_call: TRBJ2-1
d_call: -
clone_size: -
v_call: TRBV6-2/TRBV6-3

cdr3_nt: TGTGCCAGTAATAGGGAAGCGGGGACCGGGGAGCTGTTTTTT
cdr3_aa: CASNREAGTGELFF
j_call: TRBJ2-2
d_call: TRBD2
clone_size: -
v_call: TRBV19

cdr3_nt: TGTGCCAGCATCCGGAGGGGGGCCTTGTACAATGAGCAGTTCTTC
cdr3_aa: CASIRRGALYNEQFF
j_call: TRBJ2-1
d_call: -
clone_size: once
v_call: TRBV12-3/TRBV12-4

cdr3_nt: TGCAGTGCTCATTCGACAGATAGCAATCAGCCCCAGCATTTT
cdr3_aa: CSAHSTDSNQPQHF
j_call: TRBJ1-5
d_call: -
clone_size: -
v_call: TRBV20-1

cdr3_nt: TGTGCCAGCAGCCACCGGGACGAGGAGACCCAGTACTTC
cdr3_aa: CASSHRDEETQYF
j_call: TRBJ2-5
d_call: -
clone_size: -
v_call: TRBV3-1

cdr3_nt: TGTGCCAGCAGTGTTACCCGGGACGGCTCCTACGAGCAGTACTTC
cdr3_aa: CASSVTRDGSYEQYF
j_call: TRBJ2-7
d_call: -
clone_size: once
v_call: TRBV6-5

cdr3_nt: TGTGCCAGCAGCTTAGAAGGGTTAGCGGGGGGGCTCAAGGAGCAGTTCTTC
cdr3_aa: CASSLEGLAGGLKEQFF
j_call: TRBJ2-1
d_call: TRBD2
clone_size: -
v_call: TRBV7-2